This T cell receptor beta chain comes out of a study of blood T cells in healthy people across ages. The authors ran a second PCR of about 7 to 11 cycles using a sample-barcoded 5' primer and a J-beta primer mix. Each TCR beta cDNA got a 12-nucleotide random molecular identifier. Any given sample supplied a minimum of 2.5 million CDR3-containing paired-end reads. MiXCR, applied by TCRdb to the 5' RACE reads, yields one record per CDR3 protein. The sample holds 790,000 or so distinct CDR3 sequences, about 42% seen once. Whole-study results and caveats: The study could not conclusively compare naive and antigen-experienced cells, given its unsorted PBMCs.

The sample holds a few counts of this clonotype. What it binds is unknown. V lost 2 bases to trimming and J lost 5 bases; unmatched junction nucleotides: 9. The CDR3 covers 15 residues. In germline, CDR1 is SGHRS, CDR2 YFSETQ. Each sample used at least 6 million PBMCs. The chain is built from TRBV5-1 and TRBJ2-7, with TRBD1 matching over 8 bases. The TCR originated in a man older than 75 in good health. Sequenced material: blood. In DNA, the CDR3 is TGCGCCAGCAGCTTTGGACAGGGAGGCGGGAACGAGCAGTACTTC. It yields the protein CASSFGQGGGNEQYF.